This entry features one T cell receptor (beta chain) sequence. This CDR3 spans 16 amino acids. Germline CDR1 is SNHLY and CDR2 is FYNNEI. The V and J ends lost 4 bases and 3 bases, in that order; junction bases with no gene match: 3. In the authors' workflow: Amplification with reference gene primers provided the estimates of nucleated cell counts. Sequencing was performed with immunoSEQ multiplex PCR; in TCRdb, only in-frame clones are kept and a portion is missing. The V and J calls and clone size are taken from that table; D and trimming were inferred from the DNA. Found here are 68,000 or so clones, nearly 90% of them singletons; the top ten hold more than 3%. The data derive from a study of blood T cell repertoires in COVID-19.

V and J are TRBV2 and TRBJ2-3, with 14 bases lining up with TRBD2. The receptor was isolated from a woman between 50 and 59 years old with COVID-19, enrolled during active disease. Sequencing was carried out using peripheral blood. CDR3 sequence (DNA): TGTGCCAGCAGTGGACTAGCGGGAGGGAAGACAGATACGCAGTATTTT. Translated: CASSGLAGGKTDTQYF.